Listed below are T cell receptor beta chains from one sample, sequenced in a study of immune cell composition in non-small cell lung cancer. Sequencing was performed with immunoSEQ multiplex PCR; in TCRdb, only in-frame clones are kept and a portion is missing. The table lists 5,000 or so clones, approximately 85% of them singletons. The material sequenced was lung tumor tissue. The source of these receptors is a human donor with non-small cell lung cancer. Both conserved end residues are part of each CDR3. Fields, in order: V gene, D gene, J gene, clone size, CDR3 length, CDR3 protein, CDR3 DNA. D genes are given only for firm matches. Clone size appears in some rows only: once, few, many, or a class for an expanded clone.

v_call: TRBV15; d_call: .; j_call: TRBJ1-1; clone_size: .; cdr3_length: 13; cdr3_aa: CATSSGPGTEAFF; cdr3_nt: TGTGCCACCAGCTCTGGTCCGGGGACTGAAGCTTTCTTT
v_call: TRBV28; d_call: .; j_call: TRBJ1-2; clone_size: .; cdr3_length: 12; cdr3_aa: CASRVRKGGYTF; cdr3_nt: TGTGCCAGCCGAGTCAGGAAAGGAGGCTACACCTTC
v_call: TRBV6-1; d_call: TRBD2; j_call: TRBJ2-7; clone_size: .; cdr3_length: 15; cdr3_aa: CASRMTSGSSYEQYF; cdr3_nt: TGTGCCAGCAGAATGACTAGCGGGAGCTCCTACGAGCAGTACTTC
v_call: TRBV2; d_call: TRBD1; j_call: TRBJ2-1; clone_size: .; cdr3_length: 15; cdr3_aa: CASSGTGASNNEQFF; cdr3_nt: TGTGCCAGCAGTGGGACAGGGGCTTCGAACAATGAGCAGTTCTTC
v_call: TRBV7-9; d_call: .; j_call: TRBJ1-4; clone_size: .; cdr3_length: 16; cdr3_aa: CASSFDSAATNEKLFF; cdr3_nt: TGTGCCAGCAGCTTCGACAGCGCAGCAACTAATGAAAAACTGTTTTTT
v_call: TRBV5-8; d_call: TRBD1; j_call: TRBJ1-5; clone_size: .; cdr3_length: 14; cdr3_aa: CASTPGQGHQPQHF; cdr3_nt: TGTGCCAGCACCCCGGGACAGGGCCACCAACCCCAGCATTTT
v_call: TRBV5-5; d_call: TRBD2; j_call: TRBJ2-1; clone_size: once; cdr3_length: 15; cdr3_aa: CASSSGLAGVFEQFF; cdr3_nt: TGTGCCAGCAGCTCGGGACTAGCGGGAGTTTTTGAGCAGTTCTTC
v_call: TRBV5-4; d_call: .; j_call: TRBJ2-1; clone_size: .; cdr3_length: 19; cdr3_aa: CASSLSPGKSPYIVDEQFF; cdr3_nt: TGTGCCAGCAGCCTGTCCCCGGGAAAATCCCCTTATATCGTGGATGAGCAGTTCTTC
v_call: TRBV6-5; d_call: TRBD2; j_call: TRBJ2-1; clone_size: .; cdr3_length: 14; cdr3_aa: CASSFGGTKDEQFF; cdr3_nt: TGTGCCAGCAGTTTTGGAGGGACTAAAGATGAGCAGTTCTTC
v_call: TRBV10-3; d_call: TRBD2; j_call: TRBJ2-7; clone_size: .; cdr3_length: 18; cdr3_aa: CAISGGLAGGQGAYEQYF; cdr3_nt: TGTGCCATCAGTGGAGGACTAGCGGGAGGGCAGGGGGCCTACGAGCAGTACTTC
v_call: TRBV21-1; d_call: .; j_call: TRBJ1-5; clone_size: .; cdr3_length: 16; cdr3_aa: CASSPPGRGGGQPQHF; cdr3_nt: TGTGCCAGCAGCCCCCCGGGAAGGGGGGGTGGCCAGCCCCAGCATTTT
v_call: TRBV11-2; d_call: .; j_call: TRBJ1-2; clone_size: .; cdr3_length: 14; cdr3_aa: CASSSGRARYGYTF; cdr3_nt: TGTGCCAGCAGCTCCGGCAGGGCAAGATATGGCTACACCTTC
v_call: TRBV29-1; d_call: .; j_call: TRBJ1-1; clone_size: few; cdr3_length: 15; cdr3_aa: CSARGGSGMNTEAFF; cdr3_nt: TGCAGCGCCCGGGGGGGGTCCGGTATGAACACTGAAGCTTTCTTT
v_call: TRBV4-2; d_call: TRBD1; j_call: TRBJ1-4; clone_size: once; cdr3_length: 15; cdr3_aa: CASSQGQGGGEKLFF; cdr3_nt: TGTGCCAGCAGCCAAGGACAGGGAGGTGGTGAAAAACTGTTTTTT
v_call: TRBV5-6; d_call: TRBD2; j_call: TRBJ2-1; clone_size: .; cdr3_length: 18; cdr3_aa: CASSLLGLAGAPYNEQFF; cdr3_nt: TGTGCCAGCAGCCTATTAGGACTAGCGGGAGCCCCCTACAATGAGCAGTTCTTC
v_call: TRBV5-6; d_call: TRBD1; j_call: TRBJ2-1; clone_size: .; cdr3_length: 17; cdr3_aa: CASSLGAGTGVYNEQFF; cdr3_nt: TGTGCCAGCAGCTTGGGGGCAGGGACAGGGGTATACAATGAGCAGTTCTTC
v_call: TRBV2; d_call: TRBD2; j_call: TRBJ2-1; clone_size: .; cdr3_length: 15; cdr3_aa: CASTTGLAGRNEQFF; cdr3_nt: TGTGCCAGCACGACGGGACTAGCGGGAAGGAATGAGCAGTTCTTC
v_call: TRBV29-1; d_call: TRBD2; j_call: TRBJ2-1; clone_size: once; cdr3_length: 17; cdr3_aa: CSVGGTSERDSYNEQFF; cdr3_nt: TGCAGCGTTGGGGGGACTAGTGAGCGGGACTCCTACAATGAGCAGTTCTTC
v_call: TRBV27; d_call: TRBD2; j_call: TRBJ2-4; clone_size: .; cdr3_length: 15; cdr3_aa: CASSSSSGRENIQYF; cdr3_nt: TGTGCCAGCAGTTCGTCTAGCGGGAGAGAAAACATTCAGTACTTC
v_call: TRBV5-4; d_call: .; j_call: TRBJ2-1; clone_size: .; cdr3_length: 15; cdr3_aa: CASSLAGTPYNEQFF; cdr3_nt: TGTGCCAGCAGCTTGGCCGGGACTCCCTACAATGAGCAGTTCTTC
v_call: TRBV9; d_call: TRBD1; j_call: TRBJ2-7; clone_size: .; cdr3_length: 14; cdr3_aa: CASSAGTGDHEQYF; cdr3_nt: TGTGCCAGCAGTGCCGGGACAGGGGATCACGAGCAGTACTTC
v_call: TRBV28; d_call: .; j_call: TRBJ1-2; clone_size: .; cdr3_length: 13; cdr3_aa: CASSLTANYGYTF; cdr3_nt: TGTGCCAGCAGTCTGACAGCTAACTATGGCTACACCTTC
v_call: TRBV10-1; d_call: .; j_call: TRBJ2-7; clone_size: .; cdr3_length: 17; cdr3_aa: CASSETWLGGRPYEQYF; cdr3_nt: TGCGCCAGCAGTGAGACCTGGTTGGGGGGACGACCCTACGAGCAGTACTTC
v_call: TRBV7-9; d_call: .; j_call: TRBJ1-1; clone_size: .; cdr3_length: 16; cdr3_aa: CASSPRAPVMNTEAFF; cdr3_nt: TGTGCCAGCAGCCCGCGCGCCCCGGTCATGAACACTGAAGCTTTCTTT
v_call: TRBV6-4; d_call: TRBD2; j_call: TRBJ2-1; clone_size: .; cdr3_length: 15; cdr3_aa: CASSRDYELYNEQFF; cdr3_nt: TGTGCCAGCAGTCGGGACTACGAACTTTACAATGAGCAGTTCTTC
v_call: TRBV5-1; d_call: TRBD1; j_call: TRBJ1-1; clone_size: .; cdr3_length: 14; cdr3_aa: CASSLDRGNTEAFF; cdr3_nt: TGCGCCAGCAGCTTGGACAGGGGGAACACTGAAGCTTTCTTT
v_call: TRBV19; d_call: TRBD1; j_call: TRBJ1-3; clone_size: .; cdr3_length: 15; cdr3_aa: CASRRQGSSGNTIYF; cdr3_nt: TGTGCCAGTAGAAGACAGGGGAGCTCTGGAAACACCATATATTTT
v_call: TRBV28; d_call: TRBD2; j_call: TRBJ2-3; clone_size: .; cdr3_length: 20; cdr3_aa: CASTHNPRTSGSRVTDTQYF; cdr3_nt: TGTGCCAGCACCCATAATCCTAGGACTAGCGGGAGCAGGGTAACAGATACGCAGTATTTT
v_call: TRBV2; d_call: TRBD1; j_call: TRBJ1-6; clone_size: .; cdr3_length: 16; cdr3_aa: CASSGQGAPYNSPLHF; cdr3_nt: TGTGCCAGCAGTGGGCAGGGGGCACCCTATAATTCACCCCTCCACTTT
v_call: TRBV6-1; d_call: TRBD1; j_call: TRBJ2-5; clone_size: .; cdr3_length: 13; cdr3_aa: CASNPGQGETQYF; cdr3_nt: TGTGCCAGCAACCCCGGACAGGGAGAGACCCAGTACTTC
v_call: TRBV19; d_call: .; j_call: TRBJ2-5; clone_size: .; cdr3_length: 15; cdr3_aa: CASSMTTSQQETQYF; cdr3_nt: TGTGCCAGTAGTATGACGACTAGTCAGCAAGAGACCCAGTACTTC
v_call: TRBV7-6; d_call: TRBD1; j_call: TRBJ1-1; clone_size: .; cdr3_length: 14; cdr3_aa: CASSSTGGSTEAFF; cdr3_nt: TGTGCCAGCAGCTCTACAGGGGGCTCAACCGAAGCTTTCTTT
v_call: TRBV7-3; d_call: TRBD1; j_call: TRBJ1-5; clone_size: few; cdr3_length: 17; cdr3_aa: CASSLTRTTGGDQPQHF; cdr3_nt: TGTGCCAGCAGCTTAACCCGTACTACAGGGGGCGATCAGCCCCAGCATTTT
v_call: TRBV6-6; d_call: .; j_call: TRBJ1-3; clone_size: .; cdr3_length: 16; cdr3_aa: CASSYQGSDSGNTIYF; cdr3_nt: TGTGCCAGCAGTTACCAGGGGAGCGACTCTGGAAACACCATATATTTT
v_call: TRBV18; d_call: .; j_call: TRBJ2-7; clone_size: .; cdr3_length: 13; cdr3_aa: CASGAGSEYEQYF; cdr3_nt: TGTGCCAGCGGGGCCGGATCTGAATACGAGCAGTACTTC
v_call: TRBV6-5; d_call: .; j_call: TRBJ2-5; clone_size: .; cdr3_length: 14; cdr3_aa: CASSYSPERETQYF; cdr3_nt: TGTGCCAGCAGTTACTCCCCGGAGCGAGAGACCCAGTACTTC
v_call: TRBV5-1; d_call: TRBD2; j_call: TRBJ2-1; clone_size: .; cdr3_length: 13; cdr3_aa: CASTSGIDNEQFF; cdr3_nt: TGCGCCAGCACAAGCGGGATCGACAATGAGCAGTTCTTC
v_call: TRBV5-1; d_call: .; j_call: TRBJ2-5; clone_size: .; cdr3_length: 13; cdr3_aa: CASSLAYQETQYF; cdr3_nt: TGCGCCAGCAGCTTGGCCTACCAAGAGACCCAGTACTTC
v_call: TRBV6-1; d_call: TRBD1; j_call: TRBJ1-2; clone_size: .; cdr3_length: 17; cdr3_aa: CASSEGRTGTNTYGYTF; cdr3_nt: TGTGCCAGCAGTGAAGGGAGGACAGGCACGAATACCTATGGCTACACCTTC
v_call: TRBV28; d_call: .; j_call: TRBJ1-5; clone_size: .; cdr3_length: 14; cdr3_aa: CASIHRLSNQPQHF; cdr3_nt: TGTGCCAGCATCCACAGGCTTAGCAATCAGCCCCAGCATTTT
v_call: TRBV7-3; d_call: .; j_call: TRBJ1-1; clone_size: .; cdr3_length: 15; cdr3_aa: CASSFLKQGGTEAFF; cdr3_nt: TGTGCCAGCAGCTTCTTAAAACAGGGCGGTACTGAAGCTTTCTTT
v_call: TRBV7-6; d_call: .; j_call: TRBJ2-1; clone_size: .; cdr3_length: 17; cdr3_aa: CASSLSPSYSSGTEQFF; cdr3_nt: TGTGCCAGCAGCTTATCCCCGTCGTATTCCTCAGGGACAGAGCAGTTCTTC
v_call: TRBV5-6; d_call: .; j_call: TRBJ2-2; clone_size: once; cdr3_length: 15; cdr3_aa: CASSDRKGVTGELFF; cdr3_nt: TGTGCCAGCAGCGACAGAAAGGGGGTTACCGGGGAGCTGTTTTTT
v_call: TRBV4-1; d_call: TRBD2; j_call: TRBJ2-3; clone_size: .; cdr3_length: 17; cdr3_aa: CATLAGGAAGGTDTQYF; cdr3_nt: TGCGCCACCCTGGCAGGAGGGGCGGCGGGAGGGACAGATACGCAGTATTTT
v_call: TRBV18; d_call: .; j_call: TRBJ2-3; clone_size: .; cdr3_length: 13; cdr3_aa: CASSPTSTDTQYF; cdr3_nt: TGTGCCAGCTCACCTACTAGCACAGATACGCAGTATTTT
v_call: TRBV5-4; d_call: TRBD2; j_call: TRBJ2-3; clone_size: few; cdr3_length: 17; cdr3_aa: CASSLRLAGGPTDTQYF; cdr3_nt: TGTGCCAGCAGCTTGCGGCTAGCGGGAGGCCCCACAGATACGCAGTATTTT
v_call: TRBV6-5; d_call: TRBD1; j_call: TRBJ2-7; clone_size: .; cdr3_length: 14; cdr3_aa: CASSYGDRGYEQYF; cdr3_nt: TGTGCCAGCAGTTACGGGGACAGGGGTTACGAGCAGTACTTC
v_call: TRBV9; d_call: TRBD2; j_call: TRBJ2-3; clone_size: .; cdr3_length: 17; cdr3_aa: CASSQAGTSGSTDTQYF; cdr3_nt: TGTGCCAGCAGCCAAGCCGGGACTAGCGGGAGCACAGATACGCAGTATTTT